Sequencing of this T cell receptor (beta chain) was carried out in a study of blood T cell repertoires in COVID-19. The CDR3 covers 15 residues. Per germline, CDR1 SNHLY and CDR2 FYNNEI. After removal of 8 bases from V and 12 bases from J, the junction contained 18 bases not matched to a gene. Method: immunoSEQ multiplex PCR; TCRdb's copy keeps in-frame clones and lacks some. The sample comprises roughly 290,000 clones, about 86% of which are singletons, and 2% to 2.5% rests with the top ten. V is TRBV2 and J is TRBJ1-4, with TRBD1 identical over 7 bases. This clonotype was obtained from a woman aged 25 to 45 who had recovered from COVID-19. The material sequenced was peripheral blood. The DNA of the CDR3 is TGTGCCAGCGCCCAAACAGGGGTGGATAAGGTAGAACTGTTTTTT. This gives the protein CASAQTGVDKVELFF.